The 5 T cell receptor beta chains reported below all come from one sample, sequenced in a study of radiotherapy plus CTLA-4 blockade in lung cancer. Libraries were prepared by immunoSEQ multiplex PCR; TCRdb keeps only in-frame clonotypes and omits some of them. The table has tens of thousands of clones, over 75% seen once. This specimen was peripheral blood, taken from a patient treated with radiotherapy plus ipilimumab. The receptors derive from a human donor with non-small cell lung cancer that progressed on radiotherapy plus ipilimumab.

The chain combines TRBV30 with TRBJ1-2; 8 nucleotides align to TRBD1. Trimming removed 1 base from V and 3 bases from J; junction bases left unmatched: 13. Germline CDR1 GTSNPN, CDR2 SVGIG (reference sequence). This CDR3 comprises 17 residues. CDR3 sequence reads: CAWSGFRGRPGYYGYTF. For the CDR3, the DNA is TGTGCCTGGAGTGGGTTCAGGGGGCGCCCCGGGTACTATGGCTACACCTTC.

V usage is TRBV11-2 and J usage is TRBJ2-7, with 10 bases matching TRBD2. Germline lookup yields CDR1 SGHAT and CDR2 FQNNGV. CDR3 size: 18 residues. V dropped 0 bases and J dropped 6; count of bases not matched to a gene: 14. As DNA, the CDR3 is TGTGCCAGCAGCTTAGAAGAGGAGTGGCTAGCGGGAGTTTTCGAGCAGTACTTC. Translating gives CASSLEEEWLAGVFEQYF.

The chain employs TRBV6-4 and TRBJ1-3; TRBD1 matches 7 bases. The CDR3 is 17 residues long. Germline loops: CDR1 MRHNA, CDR2 SNTAGT. The V and J ends lost 3 bases and 0 bases, in that order; junction bases with no gene match: 8. The chain's CDR3 is CASSEPGQQPSGNTIYF. The CDR3 DNA reads as TGTGCCAGCAGTGAACCGGGACAGCAACCCTCTGGAAACACCATATATTTT.

The V gene is TRBV7-8, the J gene TRBJ2-3; D is undetermined. Germline loops: CDR1 SGHVS, CDR2 FQNEAQ. V lost 8 bases, J lost 6 bases, and 6 bases lay in between. The CDR3 is made up of 10 amino acids. CDR3 sequence: CASGFDTQYF. CDR3 DNA: TGTGCCAGCGGGTTCGATACGCAGTATTTT. Variable domain in full (rest from reference TRBV7-8 and TRBJ2-3): GAGVSQSPRYKVAKRGQDVALRCDPISGHVSLFWYQQALGQGPEFLTYFQNEAQLDKSGLPSDRFFAERPEGSVSTLKIQRTQQEDSAVYLCASGFDTQYFGPGTRLTVL.

The chain combines TRBV18 with TRBJ2-1; no firm D call. Germline CDR1 is KGHSH and CDR2 is LQKENI. The CDR3 has 13 amino acids. V gave up 5 bases and J gave up 5 bases, with 10 bases separating them. This CDR3 reads CASSSPHDNEQFF. DNA of the CDR3: TGTGCCAGCTCATCCCCGCATGACAATGAGCAGTTCTTC.